The 26 T cell receptor beta chains reported below all come from one sample, sequenced in a study of blood T cell repertoires in COVID-19. The method was immunoSEQ multiplex PCR; TCRdb's version includes in-frame clones alone and lacks a portion of them. The sample consists of roughly 43,000 clones, 80% to 90% of them appearing once. Source material: peripheral blood. Receptors originate from a woman in her 70s in a cohort sampled during active COVID-19.

This chain joins TRBV7-9 and TRBJ1-3; TRBD1 matches at 10 bases. The CDR3 is made up of 17 amino acids. The germline V gene encodes CDR1 SEHNR and CDR2 FQNEAQ (reference sequence). J lost 4 bases, V lost 5 bases, and 11 bases had no gene match. The CDR3 here is CASSDPHGTGDGNTIYF. The CDR3 nucleotides read TGTGCCAGCAGCGATCCCCACGGGACAGGGGACGGAAACACCATATATTTT.

This clone was seen a handful of times. V and J are TRBV6-2 or TRBV6-3 and TRBJ2-2; 12 nucleotides line up with TRBD2. The CDR3 extends over 18 amino acids. CDR1 is MNHEY, CDR2 SVGEGT, per germline. V lost 2 bases to trimming and J lost 2 bases; unmatched junction nucleotides: 6. The CDR3 coding sequence is TGTGCCAGCAGTTACACCCCTAGCGGGAGGGAAAACACCGGGGAGCTGTTTTTT. Its translation: CASSYTPSGRENTGELFF.

V usage is TRBV19 and J usage is TRBJ2-1; the match to TRBD1 covers 9 bases. Germline assignment: CDR1 LNHDA and CDR2 SQIVND (reference sequence). The CDR3 is 14 residues long. J was trimmed by 8 bases and V by 3 bases; bases with no gene match: 5. CDR3 sequence reads: CASSISTGGDEQFF. The CDR3 DNA is TGTGCCAGTAGTATCAGTACAGGGGGCGATGAGCAGTTCTTC.

The chain employs TRBV10-1 and TRBJ2-1; 7 bases fit TRBD2. Losses at the gene ends were 6 bases for V and 3 bases for J; bases not matched to a gene: 5. The CDR3 has 14 amino acids. Germline CDR1 WNHNN, CDR2 SYGVQD (reference sequence). CDR3 nucleotide sequence: TGCGCCAGCAGCGCTAGCGGAGGCTACAATGAGCAGTTCTTC. Translating it yields CASSASGGYNEQFF.

Only one count was recorded for this clone. The chain joins TRBV5-4 to TRBJ2-3, with D maybe TRBD1 (5 bases). This CDR3 region has 15 residues. Looked up from germline, CDR1 is SGHNT and CDR2 is YYREEE (reference sequence). V lost 0 bases and J 3 bases, leaving 11 bases between the germline ends. The CDR3 sequence: CASSLDPKGTDTQYF. The CDR3, as DNA: TGTGCCAGCAGCTTGGACCCCAAGGGGACAGATACGCAGTATTTT.

This chain links TRBV29-1 with TRBJ1-2; 8 nucleotides align to TRBD1. This CDR3 has 14 amino acids. J gave up 7 bases and V 4 bases, and 11 bases lay outside the gene matches. Germline loops: CDR1 SQVTM, CDR2 ANQGSEA. Here the CDR3 DNA reads TGCAGCGTTGGGGGCTCGACAGGGGAGGGTGGCTACACCTTC. It specifies CSVGGSTGEGGYTF.

The chain employs TRBV27 and TRBJ2-1, with 10 bases fitting TRBD2. Losses at the gene ends were 0 bases for V and 3 bases for J; bases not matched to a gene: 5. CDR1 MNHEY and CDR2 SMNVEV come from the germline V gene (reference sequence). The CDR3 has 17 amino acids. As DNA, the CDR3 is TGTGCCAGCAGTTTATCGGCCGGACTAGCGGTCTACAATGAGCAGTTCTTC. It yields the protein CASSLSAGLAVYNEQFF.

This clone was observed a few times. Other DNA sequences within the sample encode an identical CDR3. The chain uses TRBV9 and TRBJ2-7, with D tentatively TRBD2 (5 bases). V lost 3 bases, J lost 4 bases, and 11 bases lay in between. In germline, CDR1 is SGDLS, CDR2 YYNGEE. This CDR3 is built from 13 residues. CDR3 DNA sequence: TGTGCCAGCAGCGCGGGAACCGGTTACGAGCAGTACTTC. This gives the protein CASSAGTGYEQYF.

The genes are TRBV24-1 and TRBJ2-3; 8 bases map to TRBD1. The germline V gene has CDR1 KGHDR and CDR2 SFDVKD. With 4 bases clipped from V and 2 bases from J, the junction kept 4 bases outside the gene matches. The CDR3 extends over 15 amino acids. Here the CDR3 reads CATSESGGVTDTQYF. The CDR3 nucleotides read TGTGCCACCAGTGAATCAGGGGGCGTCACAGATACGCAGTATTTT.

V and J are TRBV7-9 and TRBJ2-2, with D hard to call. CDR1 SEHNR and CDR2 FQNEAQ come from the germline V gene (reference sequence). Trimming removed 7 bases at V and 1 base at J, with 10 bases between. This CDR3 region has 14 residues. In nucleotides, the CDR3 is TGTGCCAGCACTTGGGCCAAGAACACCGGGGAGCTGTTTTTT. Its translation: CASTWAKNTGELFF.

The V and J genes are TRBV5-4 and TRBJ2-6; D possibly corresponds to TRBD2 (7 bases). Germline CDR1 is SGHNT and CDR2 is YYREEE (reference sequence). Trimming left V 4 bases short and J 3 bases short, with 14 bases between. The CDR3 is made up of 16 amino acids. The CDR3 nucleotides are TGTGCCAGCAGCGGGGGGGCTAGCTTTGGGGCCAACGTCCTGACTTTC. This encodes CASSGGASFGANVLTF.

Only a few counts were recorded for this clone. The gene calls are TRBV20-1 and TRBJ2-7; 9 positions agree with TRBD2. V shed 7 bases, J shed 5 bases, and the junction held 3 bases outside the gene matches. There are 11 residues in the CDR3. Germline assignment: CDR1 DFQATT and CDR2 SNEGSKA (reference sequence). The CDR3: CSGLADHEQYF. The CDR3, as DNA: TGCAGTGGACTAGCGGACCACGAGCAGTACTTC.

The CDR3 spells CACNDRGVEKLFF. The CDR3 DNA reads TGTGCCTGCAACGACAGGGGCGTTGAAAAACTGTTTTTT. This chain links TRBV7-9 with TRBJ1-4; 8 nucleotides agree with TRBD1. The V gene's germline CDR1 is SEHNR and CDR2 FQNEAQ (reference sequence). The CDR3 loop spans 13 amino acids. J gave up 7 bases and V 11 bases, and 9 bases lay outside the gene matches.

The chain uses TRBV5-1 and TRBJ1-1, with a possible D match to TRBD1 (6 bases). V dropped 3 bases and J dropped 6 bases, with 18 bases sitting between them. The CDR3 is 15 residues long. Germline V gives CDR1 SGHRS, CDR2 YFSETQ. CDR3 nucleotides: TGCGCCAGCAGCTCAGGGACACTCTCGGGATCTGAAGCTTTCTTT. This gives the protein CASSSGTLSGSEAFF.

The chain couples TRBV4-3 to TRBJ2-2, with 10 bases aligning to TRBD2. The germline V gene encodes CDR1 LGHNA and CDR2 YSLEER. There are 16 residues in the CDR3. J gave up 6 bases and V 0 bases, and 4 bases lay outside the gene matches. The CDR3 loop is CASSQEYLAGAGELFF. The CDR3 DNA sequence: TGCGCCAGCAGCCAAGAGTATCTAGCGGGAGCCGGGGAGCTGTTTTTT.

This rearrangement joins TRBV3-1 (or the pseudogene TRBV3-2) to TRBJ2-5, with TRBD1 as a possible D gene (5 bases). Trimming shortened V by 3 bases and J by 3 bases, and 11 bases separated the two germline ends. CDR1 and CDR2 from the germline V gene are LGHDT and YNNKEL (reference sequence). There are 14 residues in the CDR3. CDR3 sequence reads: CASSQRTGEETQYF. Written as DNA, the CDR3 is TGTGCCAGCAGCCAGCGCACAGGAGAAGAGACCCAGTACTTC.

The rearrangement links TRBV6-6 to TRBJ1-1, with TRBD1 matching 11 bases. In germline, CDR1 is MNHNY, CDR2 SVGAGI (reference sequence). The CDR3 loop spans 15 amino acids. Trimming cost V 5 bases and J 6 bases; bases outside gene matches: 8. The CDR3 nucleotides are TGTGCCAGCAGTCGCGGGACAGGGGGAGAATCTGAAGCTTTCTTT. This translates into CASSRGTGGESEAFF.

V and J are TRBV27 and TRBJ1-1; TRBD1 matches 7 bases. The CDR3 consists of 15 residues. V lost 2 bases, J lost 5 bases, and 8 bases stayed unmatched. Germline CDR1 is MNHEY and CDR2 is SMNVEV (reference sequence). CDR3 region: CASSLRQGEGTEAFF. The CDR3 DNA reads as TGTGCCAGCAGTTTACGACAGGGCGAGGGGACTGAAGCTTTCTTT.

The chain recombines TRBV9 with TRBJ2-7; possibly TRBD1 for D (6 bases). Germline lookup yields CDR1 SGDLS and CDR2 YYNGEE. CDR3 length: 14 amino acids. V dropped 4 bases and J dropped 2 bases, with 13 bases sitting between them. This CDR3 reads CASSNNGQTYEQYF. The CDR3 nucleotides read TGTGCCAGCAGCAATAACGGACAGACCTACGAGCAGTACTTC.

This sequence joins TRBV10-3 and TRBJ1-6; TRBD1 matches 10 bases. The CDR3 sequence is 18 residues long. CDR1 and CDR2 from the germline V gene are ENHRY and SYGVKD. The V segment lost 6 bases and the J segment 4 bases; nucleotides outside the gene matches: 12. CDR3 loop: CAIRRQGAKVGYNSPLHF. The CDR3 DNA reads TGTGCCATCAGACGACAGGGGGCGAAGGTCGGGTATAATTCACCCCTCCACTTT.

The V and J genes are TRBV19 and TRBJ2-7; no definite D call. The CDR3 runs 14 residues. Germline loops: CDR1 LNHDA, CDR2 SQIVND (reference sequence). V was pared by 1 base and J by 3 bases, with 10 bases between. The CDR3: CASSIGRRNYEQYF. CDR3 nucleotide sequence: TGTGCCAGTAGTATAGGCAGGCGTAACTACGAGCAGTACTTC.

The chain joins TRBV19 to TRBJ1-4, with 7 bases matching TRBD1. Germline V gives CDR1 LNHDA, CDR2 SQIVND (reference sequence). The CDR3 loop spans 14 amino acids. With 5 bases clipped from V and 8 bases from J, the junction kept 8 bases outside the gene matches. CDR3 DNA: TGTGCCAGTAGTCAGGGGGTTGTCTGGGAAAAACTGTTTTTT. Translated: CASSQGVVWEKLFF.

V and J are TRBV9 and TRBJ2-2, with D hard to call. From germline, CDR1 is SGDLS and CDR2 YYNGEE. This CDR3 comprises 15 residues. V lost 0 bases to trimming and J lost 1 base, with 7 bases between them. The CDR3 nucleotides read TGTGCCAGCAGCGTAGGCGAGAGGAACACCGGGGAGCTGTTTTTT. It encodes CASSVGERNTGELFF.

The J gene is TRBJ2-5, the V gene TRBV24-1; D is possibly TRBD1 (6 bases). Per the germline V gene, CDR1 is KGHDR and CDR2 is SFDVKD. V was cut by 3 bases and J by 0 bases, with 10 bases left in between. The CDR3 totals 15 residues. The CDR3 DNA follows: TGTGCCACCAGTGATCCCCGGGACAACCAAGAGACCCAGTACTTC. This codes for CATSDPRDNQETQYF.

A few counts support this clone. The J gene is TRBJ2-4, the V gene TRBV27, with 11 positions matching TRBD1. The CDR3 spans 14 residues. The ends lost 5 bases at V and 7 bases at J; junction bases unmatched: 4. Germline lookup yields CDR1 MNHEY and CDR2 SMNVEV (reference sequence). The CDR3, as DNA: TGTGCCAGCAGTCCCGGGACAGGGGGGAACATTCAGTACTTC. Its translation: CASSPGTGGNIQYF.

This clone has a handful of counts. This chain links TRBV9 with TRBJ2-5, with 14 bases that match TRBD2. V trimming: 4 bases; J trimming: 4 bases; junction bases outside the gene matches: 6. This CDR3 is 16 amino acids long. The V gene's germline CDR1 is SGDLS and CDR2 YYNGEE. The CDR3, as DNA: TGTGCCAGCAGCCCGGGGACTAGCGGGAGTACAGAGACCCAGTACTTC. Translation gives CASSPGTSGSTETQYF.